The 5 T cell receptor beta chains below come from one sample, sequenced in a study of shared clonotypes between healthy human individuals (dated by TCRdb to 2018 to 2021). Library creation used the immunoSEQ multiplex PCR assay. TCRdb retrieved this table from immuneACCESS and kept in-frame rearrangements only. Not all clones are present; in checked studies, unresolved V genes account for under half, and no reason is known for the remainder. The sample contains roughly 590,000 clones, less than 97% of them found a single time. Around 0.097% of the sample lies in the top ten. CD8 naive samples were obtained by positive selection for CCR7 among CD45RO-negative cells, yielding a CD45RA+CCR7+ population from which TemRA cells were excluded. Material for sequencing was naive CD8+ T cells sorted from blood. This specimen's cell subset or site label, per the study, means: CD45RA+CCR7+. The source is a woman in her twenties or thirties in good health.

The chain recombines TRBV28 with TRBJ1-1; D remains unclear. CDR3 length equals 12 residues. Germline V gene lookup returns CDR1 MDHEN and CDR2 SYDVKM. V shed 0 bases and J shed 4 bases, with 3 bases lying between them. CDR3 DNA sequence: TGTGCCAGCAGTTTATGGGTCACTGAAGCTTTCTTT. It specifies CASSLWVTEAFF.

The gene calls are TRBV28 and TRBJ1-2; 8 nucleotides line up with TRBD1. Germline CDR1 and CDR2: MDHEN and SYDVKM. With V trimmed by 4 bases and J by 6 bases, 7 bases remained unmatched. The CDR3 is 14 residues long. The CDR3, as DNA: TGTGCCAGCAGTTCGACAGGGGCGGGACATGGCTACACCTTC. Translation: CASSSTGAGHGYTF.

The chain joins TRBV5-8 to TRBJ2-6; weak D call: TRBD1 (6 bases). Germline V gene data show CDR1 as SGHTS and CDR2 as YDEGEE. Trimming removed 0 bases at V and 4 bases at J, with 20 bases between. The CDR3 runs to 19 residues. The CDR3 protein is CASSLVYRSRGEGANVLTF. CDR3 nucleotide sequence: TGTGCCAGCAGCTTGGTCTACAGGAGCAGGGGAGAGGGGGCCAACGTCCTGACTTTC. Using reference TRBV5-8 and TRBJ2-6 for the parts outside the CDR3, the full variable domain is EAGVTQSPTHLIKTRGQQATLRCSPISGHTSVYWYQQALGLGLQFLLWYDEGEERNRGNFPPRFSGRQFPNYSSELNVNALELEDSALYLCASSLVYRSRGEGANVLTFGAGSRLTVL.

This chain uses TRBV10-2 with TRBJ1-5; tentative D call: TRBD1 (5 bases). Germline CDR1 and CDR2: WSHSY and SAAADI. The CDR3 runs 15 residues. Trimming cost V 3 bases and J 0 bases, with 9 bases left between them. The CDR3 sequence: CASSDRVFSNQPQHF. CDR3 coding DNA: TGCGCCAGCAGTGACAGGGTGTTTAGCAATCAGCCCCAGCATTTT.

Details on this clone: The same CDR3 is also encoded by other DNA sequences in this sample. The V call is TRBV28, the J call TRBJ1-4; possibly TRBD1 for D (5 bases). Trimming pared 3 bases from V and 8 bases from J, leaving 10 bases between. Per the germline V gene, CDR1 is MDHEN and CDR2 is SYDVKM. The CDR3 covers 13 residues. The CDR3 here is CASSFRVGEKLFF. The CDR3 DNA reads TGTGCCAGCAGTTTCAGGGTCGGCGAAAAACTGTTTTTT. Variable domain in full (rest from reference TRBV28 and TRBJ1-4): DVKVTQSSRYLVKRTGEKVFLECVQDMDHENMFWYRQDPGLGLRLIYFSYDVKMKEKGDIPEGYSVSREKKERFSLILESASTNQTSMYLCASSFRVGEKLFFGSGTQLSVL.